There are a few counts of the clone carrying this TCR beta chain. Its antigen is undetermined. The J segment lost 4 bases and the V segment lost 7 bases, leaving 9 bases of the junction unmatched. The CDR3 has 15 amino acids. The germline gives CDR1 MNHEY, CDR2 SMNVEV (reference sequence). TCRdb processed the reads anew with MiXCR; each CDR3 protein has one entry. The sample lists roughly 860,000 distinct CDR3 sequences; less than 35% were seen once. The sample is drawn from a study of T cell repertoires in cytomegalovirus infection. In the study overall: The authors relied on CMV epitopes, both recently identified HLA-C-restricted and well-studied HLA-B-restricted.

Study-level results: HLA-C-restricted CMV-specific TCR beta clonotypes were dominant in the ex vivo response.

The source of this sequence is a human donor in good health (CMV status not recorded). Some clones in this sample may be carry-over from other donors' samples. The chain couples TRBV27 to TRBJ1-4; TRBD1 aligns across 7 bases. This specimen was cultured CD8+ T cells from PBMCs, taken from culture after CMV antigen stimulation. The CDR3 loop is CASTSGGLGNEKLFF. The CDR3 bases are TGTGCCAGCACCTCAGGGGGGCTAGGTAATGAAAAACTGTTTTTT.